A single sample gave rise to the 10 T cell receptor beta chains below, sequenced in a study of PD-L1 blockade in urothelial cancer (dated by TCRdb to 2015 to 2018). The protocol used for the library was the immunoSEQ multiplex PCR assay. Here the immuneACCESS table is served through TCRdb, limited to in-frame sequences with V and J called. Missing clones are a known gap in these copies; in checked studies unresolved V genes cover under half, and the rest lacks a known reason. Within this sample are tens of thousands of clones, with more than 65% of them counted one time only. 3.5% of the sample comes from the top ten. The input for sequencing was PBMCs, taken around atezolizumab (anti-PD-L1) treatment. The receptor set was obtained from a man between 65 and 85 years old with urothelial cancer.

This chain joins TRBV7-6 and TRBJ2-5; TRBD1 aligns across 10 bases. The germline gives CDR1 SGHVS, CDR2 FNYEAQ. The CDR3 length is 15 residues. V was clipped by 5 bases and J by 4 bases; unmatched bases: 7. The CDR3 loop reads CASSPLGTGVETQYF. CDR3 DNA: TGTGCCAGCAGCCCACTAGGGACAGGGGTAGAGACCCAGTACTTC.

Points on this clone: The junction and the germline gene differ at one end; a read error may be behind it. The V and J genes are TRBV5-4 and TRBJ2-7; 14 nucleotides align to TRBD2. Germline V gene data show CDR1 as SGHNT and CDR2 as YYREEE (reference sequence). The CDR3 sequence is 13 residues long. CDR3 coding DNA: TGTGCCAGCAGCCCGGGACTAGCGGGGGACCCTGGCTTC. This encodes CASSPGLAGDPGF.

The V call is TRBV5-1, the J call TRBJ1-4; 7 nucleotides agree with TRBD1. Germline assignment: CDR1 SGHRS and CDR2 YFSETQ. This CDR3 spans 15 amino acids. V dropped 0 bases and J dropped 6; count of bases not matched to a gene: 5. Here the CDR3 reads CASSLGNRGDEKLFF. The DNA for the CDR3 is TGCGCCAGCAGCTTGGGTAACAGGGGAGATGAAAAACTGTTTTTT.

V is TRBV10-1 and J is TRBJ1-3, with D unclear. Trimming removed 0 bases at V and 12 bases at J, with 9 bases between. This CDR3 has 12 amino acids. Germline-derived CDR1 and CDR2 are WNHNN and SYGVQD (reference sequence). CDR3 region: CASSESTGGIYF. CDR3 coding DNA: TGCGCCAGCAGTGAGTCGACGGGAGGCATATATTTT.

The V gene is TRBV9, the J gene TRBJ1-1, with D unresolved. Germline CDR1 SGDLS, CDR2 YYNGEE. This CDR3 is built from 13 residues. V lost 4 bases, J lost 3 bases, and 10 bases lay in between. This chain's CDR3 is CASSYSGDTEAFF. The DNA of the CDR3 is TGTGCCAGCAGCTACTCAGGTGACACTGAAGCTTTCTTT.

The chain recombines TRBV5-4 with TRBJ1-2; D may be TRBD1 (5 bases). This CDR3 has 15 amino acids. V was cut by 4 bases and J by 3 bases, with 16 bases left in between. Looked up from germline, CDR1 is SGHNT and CDR2 is YYREEE (reference sequence). CDR3 sequence reads: CASSPTRGYDYGYTF. CDR3 nucleotide sequence: TGTGCCAGCAGCCCGACTAGGGGATATGACTATGGCTACACCTTC. The entire variable domain, with the rest obtained from reference TRBV5-4 and TRBJ1-2, is as follows: ETGVTQSPTHLIKTRGQQVTLRCSSQSGHNTVSWYQQALGQGPQFIFQYYREEENGRGNFPPRFSGLQFPNYSSELNVNALELDDSALYLCASSPTRGYDYGYTFGSGTRLTVV.

This chain links TRBV27 with TRBJ2-5, with 9 bases identical to TRBD1. Germline CDR1 reads MNHEY; CDR2 reads SMNVEV (reference sequence). The CDR3 spans 14 residues. The J segment lost 5 bases and the V segment lost 5 bases, leaving 6 bases of the junction unmatched. The CDR3 loop reads CASSMRQGGETQYF. In DNA form, the CDR3 reads TGTGCCAGCAGTATGAGACAGGGGGGGGAGACCCAGTACTTC.

The V call is TRBV19, the J call TRBJ1-1, with no clear D. The CDR3 has 15 residues. V was clipped by 3 bases and J by 1 base, with 12 bases between them. The V gene's germline CDR1 is LNHDA and CDR2 SQIVND (reference sequence). CDR3 protein: CASSILPRRNTEAFF. Written as DNA, the CDR3 is TGTGCCAGTAGTATCCTCCCCAGGCGGAACACTGAAGCTTTCTTT.

The chain is built from TRBV18 and TRBJ1-3; 9 nucleotides line up with TRBD1. Germline assignment: CDR1 KGHSH and CDR2 LQKENI. The CDR3 runs to 15 residues. J lost 0 bases, V lost 5 bases, and 2 bases had no gene match. The CDR3 sequence: CASSGTGTSGNTIYF. In DNA form, the CDR3 reads TGTGCCAGCTCAGGGACAGGGACCTCTGGAAACACCATATATTTT.

The gene calls are TRBV20-1 and TRBJ2-7, with a weak D call TRBD1 (5 bases). The length of the CDR3 is 11 residues. The V and J ends lost 6 bases and 0 bases respectively, with 6 bases between them. Germline values: CDR1 DFQATT, CDR2 SNEGSKA (reference sequence). For the CDR3, the DNA is TGCAGTGCGGGGCCCTCCTACGAGCAGTACTTC. The encoded protein is CSAGPSYEQYF.